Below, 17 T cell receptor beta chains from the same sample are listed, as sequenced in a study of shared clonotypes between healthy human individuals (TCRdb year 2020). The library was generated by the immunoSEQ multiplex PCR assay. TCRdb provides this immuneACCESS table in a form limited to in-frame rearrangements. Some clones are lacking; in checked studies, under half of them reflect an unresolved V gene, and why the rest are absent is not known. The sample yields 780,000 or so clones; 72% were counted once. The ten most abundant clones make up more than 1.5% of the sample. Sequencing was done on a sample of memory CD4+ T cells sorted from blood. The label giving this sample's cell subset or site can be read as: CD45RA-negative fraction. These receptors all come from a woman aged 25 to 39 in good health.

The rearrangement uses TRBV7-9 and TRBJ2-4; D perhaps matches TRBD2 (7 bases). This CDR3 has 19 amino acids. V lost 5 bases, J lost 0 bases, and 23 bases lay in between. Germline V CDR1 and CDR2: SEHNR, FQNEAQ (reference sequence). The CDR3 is CASSNRKWGGPLAKNIQYF. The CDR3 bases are TGTGCCAGCAGCAACAGAAAGTGGGGGGGCCCGCTAGCCAAAAACATTCAGTACTTC.

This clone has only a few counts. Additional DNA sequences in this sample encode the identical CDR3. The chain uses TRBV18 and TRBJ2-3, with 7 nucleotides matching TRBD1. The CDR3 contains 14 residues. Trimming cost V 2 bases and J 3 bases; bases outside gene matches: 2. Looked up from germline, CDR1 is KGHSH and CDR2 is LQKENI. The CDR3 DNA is TGTGCCAGCTCACCAACCAGGGGGACAGATACGCAGTATTTT. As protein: CASSPTRGTDTQYF.

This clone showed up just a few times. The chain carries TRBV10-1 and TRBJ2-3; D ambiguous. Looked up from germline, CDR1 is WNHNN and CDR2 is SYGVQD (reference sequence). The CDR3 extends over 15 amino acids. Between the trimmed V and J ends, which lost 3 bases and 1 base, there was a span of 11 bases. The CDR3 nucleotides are TGCGCCAGCAGTGATGGCGGAGCCCGCACAGATACGCAGTATTTT. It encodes CASSDGGARTDTQYF.

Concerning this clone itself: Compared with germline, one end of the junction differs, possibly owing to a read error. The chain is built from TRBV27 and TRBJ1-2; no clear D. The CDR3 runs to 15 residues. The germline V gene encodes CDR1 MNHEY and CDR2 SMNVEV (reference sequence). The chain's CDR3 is CASSLYPRSNYGYTF. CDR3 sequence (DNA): TGTGCCAGCAGCTTATACCCGAGGTCCAACTATGGCTACACCTTC.

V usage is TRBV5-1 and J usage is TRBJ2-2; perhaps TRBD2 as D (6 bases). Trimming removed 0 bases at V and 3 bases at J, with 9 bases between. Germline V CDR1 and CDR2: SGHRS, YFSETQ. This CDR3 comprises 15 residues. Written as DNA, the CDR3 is TGCGCCAGCAGCTTGGTCGGGAGCCACACCGGGGAGCTGTTTTTT. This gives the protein CASSLVGSHTGELFF.

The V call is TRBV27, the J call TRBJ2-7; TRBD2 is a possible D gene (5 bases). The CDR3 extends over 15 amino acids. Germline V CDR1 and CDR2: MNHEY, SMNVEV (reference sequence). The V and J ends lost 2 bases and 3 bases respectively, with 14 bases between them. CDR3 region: CASSLERANRYEQYF. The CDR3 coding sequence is TGTGCCAGCAGTTTAGAGAGGGCAAATCGCTACGAGCAGTACTTC.

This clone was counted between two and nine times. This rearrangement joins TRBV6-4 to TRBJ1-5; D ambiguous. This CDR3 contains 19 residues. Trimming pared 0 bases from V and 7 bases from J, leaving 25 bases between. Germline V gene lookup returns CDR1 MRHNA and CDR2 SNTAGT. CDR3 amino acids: CASSDSFLRQLGEGQPQHF. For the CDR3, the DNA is TGTGCCAGCAGTGACTCATTTTTAAGGCAGCTCGGGGAGGGCCAGCCCCAGCATTTT.

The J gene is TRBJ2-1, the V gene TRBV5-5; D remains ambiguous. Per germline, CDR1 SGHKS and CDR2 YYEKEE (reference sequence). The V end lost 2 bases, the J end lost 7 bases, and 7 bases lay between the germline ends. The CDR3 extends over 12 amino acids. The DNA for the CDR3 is TGTGCCAGCAGCTTCACGACTAATGAGCAGTTCTTC. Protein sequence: CASSFTTNEQFF.

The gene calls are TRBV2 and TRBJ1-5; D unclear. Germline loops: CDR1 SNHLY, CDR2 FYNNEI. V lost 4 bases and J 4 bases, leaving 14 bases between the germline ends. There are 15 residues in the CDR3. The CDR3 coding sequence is TGTGCCAGCAGTGCCCTAAGGACCGCGAATCAGCCCCAGCATTTT. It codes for CASSALRTANQPQHF.

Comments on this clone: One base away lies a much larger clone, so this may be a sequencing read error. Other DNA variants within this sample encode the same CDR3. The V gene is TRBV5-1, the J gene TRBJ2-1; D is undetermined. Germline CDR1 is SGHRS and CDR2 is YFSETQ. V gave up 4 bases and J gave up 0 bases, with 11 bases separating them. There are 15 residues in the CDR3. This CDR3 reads CASSIDTSSYNEQFF. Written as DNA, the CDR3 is TGCGCCAGCAGCATTGACACGAGCTCCTACAATGAGCAGTTCTTC.

The DNA for the CDR3 is TGTGCCAGCAGCCACGTTACGGGAGCGAAGAGACCCCAGTACTTC. This gives the protein CASSHVTGAKRPQYF. This chain links TRBV7-9 with TRBJ2-5; weak D call: TRBD2 (6 bases). The CDR3 sequence is 15 residues long. The V and J ends lost 5 bases and 9 bases respectively, with 22 bases between them. Germline CDR1 reads SEHNR; CDR2 reads FQNEAQ (reference sequence).

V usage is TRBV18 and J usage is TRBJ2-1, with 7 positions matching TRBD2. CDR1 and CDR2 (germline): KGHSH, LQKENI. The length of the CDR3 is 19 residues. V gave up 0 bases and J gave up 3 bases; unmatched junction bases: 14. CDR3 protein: CASSPPSGEGSGDYNEQFF. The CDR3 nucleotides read TGTGCCAGCTCACCACCGTCGGGGGAGGGTAGCGGAGACTACAATGAGCAGTTCTTC.

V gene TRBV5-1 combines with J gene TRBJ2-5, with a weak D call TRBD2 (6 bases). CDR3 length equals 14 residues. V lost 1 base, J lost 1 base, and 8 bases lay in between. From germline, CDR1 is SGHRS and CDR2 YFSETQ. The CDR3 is CASSLQRVQETQYF. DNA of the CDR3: TGCGCCAGCAGCTTGCAGCGGGTCCAAGAGACCCAGTACTTC.

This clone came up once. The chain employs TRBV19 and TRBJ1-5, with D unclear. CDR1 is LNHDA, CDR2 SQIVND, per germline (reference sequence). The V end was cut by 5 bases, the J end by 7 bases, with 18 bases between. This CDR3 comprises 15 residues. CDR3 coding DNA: TGTGCCAGTAGTCCATCCAGCGTGGGAAGCCAGCCCCAGCATTTT. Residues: CASSPSSVGSQPQHF. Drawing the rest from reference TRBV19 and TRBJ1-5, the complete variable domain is DGGITQSPKYLFRKEGQNVTLSCEQNLNHDAMYWYRQDPGQGLRLIYYSQIVNDFQKGDIAEGYSVSREKKESFPLTVTSAQKNPTAFYLCASSPSSVGSQPQHFGDGTRLSIL.

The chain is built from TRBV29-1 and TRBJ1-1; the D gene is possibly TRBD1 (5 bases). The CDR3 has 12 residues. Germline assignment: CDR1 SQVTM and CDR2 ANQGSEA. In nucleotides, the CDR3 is TGCAGTAGTTGGGGGATGAACACTGAAGCTTTCTTT. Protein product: CSSWGMNTEAFF.

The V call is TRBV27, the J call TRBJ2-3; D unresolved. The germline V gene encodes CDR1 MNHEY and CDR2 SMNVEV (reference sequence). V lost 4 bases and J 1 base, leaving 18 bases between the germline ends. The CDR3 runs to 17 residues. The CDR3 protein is CASSSSYTIRGTDTQYF. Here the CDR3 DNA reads TGTGCCAGCAGTTCCTCTTACACAATTCGAGGCACAGATACGCAGTATTTT.

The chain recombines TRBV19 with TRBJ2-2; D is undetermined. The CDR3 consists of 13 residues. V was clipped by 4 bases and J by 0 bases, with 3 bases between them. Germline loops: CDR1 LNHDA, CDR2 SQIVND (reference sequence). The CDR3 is CASSRSNTGELFF. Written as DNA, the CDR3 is TGTGCCAGTAGTAGGTCGAACACCGGGGAGCTGTTTTTT. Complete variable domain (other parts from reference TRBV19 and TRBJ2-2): DGGITQSPKYLFRKEGQNVTLSCEQNLNHDAMYWYRQDPGQGLRLIYYSQIVNDFQKGDIAEGYSVSREKKESFPLTVTSAQKNPTAFYLCASSRSNTGELFFGEGSRLTVL.